The 21 T cell receptor beta chains below all came from one sample that was sequenced in a study of human T cells and chemical hapten exposure. The time point here: patch test 3, about 24 weeks after DPC sensitization. Sample treatment: therapeutic diphenylcyclopropenone sensitization with weekly scalp DPC. TCRdb re-analysed the RACE reads in MiXCR, keeping a single row per CDR3 protein. The data contain 90,000 to 140,000 distinct CDR3 sequences, nearly 35% of them singletons. The source was whole blood, collected in connection with sensitization to the hapten diphenylcyclopropenone (DPC). These receptors were taken from a man aged 40-55 years with alopecia areata. Some clones in this sample may be carry-over from other donors' samples.

The V gene is TRBV7-2, the J gene TRBJ1-3; TRBD1 might be the D (6 bases). V shed 1 base and J shed 4 bases, with 11 bases lying between them. The germline CDR1 and CDR2 sequences are SGHTA and FQGNSA. CDR3 length: 15 residues. The CDR3 is CASSLGGGVGNTIYF. The DNA for the CDR3 is TGTGCCAGCAGCTTAGGCGGGGGCGTCGGAAACACCATATATTTT.

The chain carries TRBV14 and TRBJ1-2; D remains unclear. There are 12 residues in the CDR3. In germline, CDR1 is SGHDN, CDR2 FVKESK. V was clipped by 2 bases and J by 3 bases, with 4 bases between them. The CDR3 spells CASSQTYYGYTF. CDR3 bases: TGTGCCAGCAGCCAAACGTACTATGGCTACACCTTC.

V gene TRBV5-5 combines with J gene TRBJ2-5; 8 positions match TRBD2. The CDR3 totals 16 residues. The V gene's germline CDR1 is SGHKS and CDR2 YYEKEE (reference sequence). The V and J ends lost 4 bases and 0 bases, in that order; junction bases with no gene match: 8. CDR3 DNA sequence: TGTGCCAGCAGCCCCCCAGCGGGAGTTGACCAAGAGACCCAGTACTTC. Translation gives CASSPPAGVDQETQYF.

The genes are TRBV6-5 and TRBJ2-7, with D hard to call. Germline CDR1 reads MNHEY; CDR2 reads SVGAGI. The length of the CDR3 is 12 residues. Trimming shortened V by 5 bases and J by 7 bases, and 12 bases separated the two germline ends. The CDR3 region is CASSLDGREQYF. CDR3 DNA: TGTGCCAGCAGTCTGGACGGACGAGAGCAGTACTTC.

The CDR3 spells CASNKLAGLDTQYF. CDR3 in DNA: TGTGCCAGCAACAAACTAGCGGGATTAGATACGCAGTATTTT. V usage is TRBV6-2 or TRBV6-3 and J usage is TRBJ2-3, with TRBD2 matching over 10 bases. CDR3 length: 14 amino acids. The junction had 6 bases not matched to a gene; V was cut back by 7 bases and J by 5 bases. CDR1 and CDR2 from the germline V gene are MNHEY and SVGEGT.

The rearrangement links TRBV5-1 to TRBJ1-1, with 8 bases matching TRBD1. The germline V gene has CDR1 SGHRS and CDR2 YFSETQ. The V segment lost 0 bases and the J segment 3 bases; nucleotides outside the gene matches: 4. CDR3 length: 15 amino acids. CDR3 nucleotides: TGCGCCAGCAGCTTGGAGACAGGGGTCGACACTGAAGCTTTCTTT. Amino acid sequence: CASSLETGVDTEAFF. The whole variable domain, filled in from reference TRBV5-1 and TRBJ1-1, reads KAGVTQTPRYLIKTRGQQVTLSCSPISGHRSVSWYQQTPGQGLQFLFEYFSETQRNKGNFPGRFSGRQFSNSRSEMNVSTLELGDSALYLCASSLETGVDTEAFFGQGTRLTVV.

At least ten counts were recorded for this clonotype. The gene calls are TRBV5-1 and TRBJ2-3; TRBD1 matches 7 bases. Germline CDR1 is SGHRS and CDR2 is YFSETQ. The CDR3 contains 15 residues. J was trimmed by 2 bases and V by 7 bases; bases with no gene match: 10. The CDR3 region has the DNA TGCGCCAGCGTTTACAGGGGAATGGACACAGATACGCAGTATTTT. Translating gives CASVYRGMDTDTQYF.

V usage is TRBV12-3 or TRBV12-4 and J usage is TRBJ2-1; TRBD2 aligns across 12 bases. The CDR3 spans 14 residues. V was clipped by 5 bases and J by 6 bases; unmatched bases: 2. The CDR3 protein is CASSAGLAGNEQFF. The CDR3 bases are TGTGCCAGCAGTGCGGGACTAGCGGGCAATGAGCAGTTCTTC.

This clonotype has just a few counts. V gene TRBV20-1 combines with J gene TRBJ1-2, with D unresolved. The CDR3 loop spans 15 amino acids. The V end was cut by 5 bases, the J end by 0 bases, with 16 bases between. Germline V CDR1 and CDR2: DFQATT, SNEGSKA (reference sequence). The CDR3 here is CSAPIGGNTNYGYTF. The CDR3 region has the DNA TGCAGTGCTCCCATCGGCGGAAACACTAACTATGGCTACACCTTC.

The table lists this clonotype with a few counts. V gene TRBV20-1 combines with J gene TRBJ2-3; D assignment may be TRBD1 or TRBD2 (5 bases each). Per the germline V gene, CDR1 is DFQATT and CDR2 is SNEGSKA (reference sequence). This CDR3 comprises 15 residues. The ends were cut back, 4 bases at V and 3 bases at J, with 17 bases in the middle. CDR3 sequence: CSATGTDYLTDTQYF. The CDR3, as DNA: TGCAGTGCTACCGGGACCGATTACCTGACAGATACGCAGTATTTT.

This clonotype was counted a few times. The chain employs TRBV12-3 or TRBV12-4 and TRBJ2-3, with 11 bases fitting TRBD2. V trimming: 5 bases; J trimming: 3 bases; junction bases outside the gene matches: 7. This CDR3 is built from 16 residues. The CDR3 sequence: CASSTTSGKKTDTQYF. For the CDR3, the DNA is TGTGCCAGCAGTACGACTAGCGGGAAGAAAACAGATACGCAGTATTTT.

The rearrangement joins TRBV14 to TRBJ2-3; TRBD2 might be the D (6 bases). CDR1 is SGHDN and CDR2 is FVKESK in the germline V gene. V was clipped by 0 bases and J by 1 base, with 14 bases between them. The CDR3 runs 17 residues. In DNA form, the CDR3 reads TGTGCCAGCAGCCAAGACGTACTAGCCCTAGGCACAGATACGCAGTATTTT. Its protein product is CASSQDVLALGTDTQYF.

The rearrangement links TRBV20-1 to TRBJ2-3; TRBD2 agrees at 7 bases. Trimming cost V 7 bases and J 4 bases; bases outside gene matches: 11. Germline V lookup: CDR1 DFQATT, CDR2 SNEGSKA (reference sequence). This CDR3 region has 14 residues. DNA for the CDR3: TGCAGTGGGTCCATAGCGGGTCTAGCAGATACGCAGTATTTT. Amino acids: CSGSIAGLADTQYF.

The gene calls are TRBV6-2 or TRBV6-3 and TRBJ1-4; D call uncertain. CDR1 is MNHEY, CDR2 SVGEGT, per germline. The CDR3 is 13 residues long. V gave up 2 bases and J gave up 7 bases, with 8 bases separating them. This CDR3 is CASSYGQAEKLFF. The CDR3, as DNA: TGTGCCAGCAGTTACGGGCAGGCTGAAAAACTGTTTTTT.

The chain carries TRBV20-1 and TRBJ2-1, with 10 bases fitting TRBD2. Germline-derived CDR1 and CDR2 are DFQATT and SNEGSKA (reference sequence). Losses at the gene ends were 0 bases for V and 10 bases for J; bases not matched to a gene: 9. The CDR3 is 15 amino acids. The CDR3 is CSARDQVLAGREQFF. In nucleotides, the CDR3 is TGCAGTGCTAGAGATCAGGTACTAGCGGGAAGAGAGCAGTTCTTC.

This rearrangement joins TRBV29-1 to TRBJ2-1; TRBD1 might be the D (5 bases). The length of the CDR3 is 15 residues. Per germline, CDR1 SQVTM and CDR2 ANQGSEA. The ends were cut back, 2 bases at V and 0 bases at J, with 11 bases in the middle. CDR3 sequence reads: CSVERGSSSYNEQFF. DNA for the CDR3: TGCAGCGTTGAAAGGGGCTCGAGCTCCTACAATGAGCAGTTCTTC.

This clonotype came up many times. The rearrangement uses TRBV20-1 and TRBJ2-2, with D maybe TRBD2 (6 bases). The CDR3 contains 16 residues. The V gene lost 3 bases and the J gene lost 3 bases, with 17 bases spanning the gap. Germline loops: CDR1 DFQATT, CDR2 SNEGSKA (reference sequence). CDR3 DNA sequence: TGCAGTGCTAGTTTTCCGCGGGGAGCTGACACCGGGGAGCTGTTTTTT. As protein: CSASFPRGADTGELFF.

This clonotype was picked up a small number of times. This chain connects TRBV7-9 to TRBJ2-2; 9 bases fit TRBD2. Germline V gene sequence: CDR1 SEHNR, CDR2 FQNEAQ (reference sequence). After removal of 2 bases from V and 4 bases from J, the junction contained 8 bases not matched to a gene. The CDR3 loop spans 17 amino acids. The CDR3, as DNA: TGTGCCAGCAGCTTAAGGCTAGCGGGATCGGGCACCGGGGAGCTGTTTTTT. Its translation: CASSLRLAGSGTGELFF.

The chain employs TRBV19 and TRBJ1-5; 7 positions agree with TRBD1. Trimming cost V 3 bases and J 6 bases; bases outside gene matches: 11. CDR1 LNHDA and CDR2 SQIVND come from the germline V gene (reference sequence). This CDR3 is built from 16 residues. In nucleotides, the CDR3 is TGTGCCAGTAGTATGTATGGCAGGGGGGTAGGTCAGCCCCAGCATTTT. This sequence encodes CASSMYGRGVGQPQHF.

This chain connects TRBV6-5 to TRBJ2-2; D may correspond to TRBD1 or TRBD2 (5 bases each). The V end was cut by 8 bases, the J end by 4 bases, with 17 bases between. This CDR3 has 15 amino acids. Per germline, CDR1 MNHEY and CDR2 SVGAGI. The CDR3 is CASVPGTPATGELFF. CDR3 nucleotides: TGTGCCAGCGTTCCAGGGACCCCGGCCACCGGGGAGCTGTTTTTT.

This clonotype occurred many times. The V gene is TRBV11-2, the J gene TRBJ2-3, with 14 bases that match TRBD2. The CDR3 consists of 15 residues. Germline CDR1 and CDR2: SGHAT and FQNNGV. Trimming at V came to 6 bases and at J to 5 bases, leaving 4 bases not matched to a gene. The CDR3 here is CASRQGLAGEDTQYF. In nucleotides, the CDR3 is TGTGCCAGCAGACAGGGACTAGCGGGAGAAGATACGCAGTATTTT.